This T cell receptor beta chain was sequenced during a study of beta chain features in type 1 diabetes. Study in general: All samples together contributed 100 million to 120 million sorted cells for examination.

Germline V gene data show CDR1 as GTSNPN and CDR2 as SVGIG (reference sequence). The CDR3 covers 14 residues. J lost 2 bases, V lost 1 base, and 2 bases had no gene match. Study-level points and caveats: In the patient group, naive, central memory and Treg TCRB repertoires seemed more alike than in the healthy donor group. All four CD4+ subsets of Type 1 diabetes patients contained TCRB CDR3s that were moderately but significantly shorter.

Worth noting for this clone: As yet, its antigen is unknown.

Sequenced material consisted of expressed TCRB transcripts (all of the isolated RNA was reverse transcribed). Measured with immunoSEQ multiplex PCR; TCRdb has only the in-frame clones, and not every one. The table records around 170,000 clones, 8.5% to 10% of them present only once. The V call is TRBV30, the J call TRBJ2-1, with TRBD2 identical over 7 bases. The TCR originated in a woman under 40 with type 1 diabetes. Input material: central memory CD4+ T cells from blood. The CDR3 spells CAWSGGRAYNEQFF. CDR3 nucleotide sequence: TGTGCCTGGAGTGGAGGGAGGGCCTACAATGAGCAGTTCTTC.